Listed below are T cell receptor beta chains from one sample, sequenced in a study of blood T cell repertoires in COVID-19. Data came from immunoSEQ multiplex PCR; TCRdb stores just in-frame clones and leaves some out. The sample has over 70,000 clones, approximately 86% seen once. Material: peripheral blood. These receptors came from a human donor in a cohort sampled during active COVID-19. CDR3s include the opening cysteine and the closing phenylalanine or tryptophan. A D gene is named only where the DNA matches it firmly. Clone size appears in some rows only: once, few, many, or a class for an expanded clone.

clone_size,v_call,d_call,j_call,cdr3_aa,cdr3_nt
-,TRBV19,-,TRBJ1-5,CASMRGGPGQPQHF,TGTGCCAGTATGAGGGGGGGGCCAGGTCAGCCCCAGCATTTT
-,TRBV12-3/TRBV12-4,-,TRBJ1-3,CASGAGNTIYF,TGTGCCAGCGGAGCTGGAAACACCATATATTTT
-,TRBV2,-,TRBJ2-3,CASTAVTDTQYF,TGTGCCAGCACGGCGGTCACAGATACGCAGTATTTT
-,TRBV18,TRBD2,TRBJ2-6,CASSPVVGGGASGANVLTF,TGTGCCAGCTCACCAGTGGTGGGCGGGGGGGCCTCTGGGGCCAACGTCCTGACTTTC
-,TRBV5-1,-,TRBJ2-1,CASSSAGEHSYNEQFF,TGCGCCAGCAGCTCGGCCGGGGAACATAGCTACAATGAGCAGTTCTTC
-,TRBV24-1,TRBD1,TRBJ1-1,CATTTGGTEAFF,TGTGCCACCACGACAGGGGGCACTGAAGCTTTCTTT
-,TRBV30,-,TRBJ1-3,CAWSAGGNTIYF,TGTGCCTGGAGTGCGGGTGGAAACACCATATATTTT
-,TRBV24-1,-,TRBJ2-5,CATSEGQGWKTQYF,TGTGCCACCAGTGAAGGGCAGGGGTGGAAGACCCAGTACTTC
once,TRBV6-5,-,TRBJ2-3,CASSYSSLLPDTQYF,TGTGCCAGCAGTTACTCGAGTCTACTTCCAGATACGCAGTATTTT
once,TRBV7-9,-,TRBJ2-1,CASSPRTGSSYNEQFF,TGTGCCAGCAGCCCTCGGACGGGGAGCTCCTACAATGAGCAGTTCTTC
once,TRBV6-4,-,TRBJ2-7,CASSDSYQTEQYF,TGTGCCAGCAGTGACTCCTATCAGACTGAGCAGTACTTC
-,TRBV11-3,-,TRBJ2-1,CASSFTDRNYNEQFF,TGTGCCAGCAGCTTCACGGACAGAAACTACAATGAGCAGTTCTTC
-,TRBV5-5,-,TRBJ2-2,CASSPGVAVNTGELFF,TGTGCCAGCAGCCCGGGAGTAGCGGTGAACACCGGGGAGCTGTTTTTT
-,TRBV12-3/TRBV12-4,-,TRBJ2-7,CASAPGGNHEQYF,TGTGCCAGCGCGCCAGGGGGGAACCACGAGCAGTACTTC
once,TRBV5-6,TRBD1,TRBJ1-4,CASSFRQGALEKLFF,TGTGCCAGCAGTTTCCGACAGGGGGCGCTTGAAAAACTGTTTTTT
once,TRBV3-1/TRBV3-2,TRBD1,TRBJ1-1,CASSQDAGGLSEAFF,TGTGCCAGCAGCCAAGATGCAGGGGGCCTCTCTGAAGCTTTCTTT
-,TRBV19,TRBD1,TRBJ1-2,CASSRDSTNYGYTF,TGTGCCAGTAGCCGGGACAGCACTAACTATGGCTACACCTTC
-,TRBV19,TRBD2,TRBJ2-2,CASKAGDLNTGELFF,TGTGCCAGTAAAGCGGGGGACCTGAACACCGGGGAGCTGTTTTTT
-,TRBV18,TRBD2,TRBJ2-1,CASSQGLAEARGQFF,TGTGCCAGCTCACAGGGACTAGCAGAGGCTCGGGGGCAGTTCTTC
-,TRBV11-3,-,TRBJ2-1,CASSLGLAHGEQFF,TGTGCCAGCAGCTTAGGTCTAGCCCACGGTGAGCAGTTCTTC
-,TRBV7-9,-,TRBJ2-1,CASSSFGGGDNNEQFF,TGTGCCAGCAGCTCCTTTGGCGGGGGCGACAACAATGAGCAGTTCTTC
-,TRBV11-3,TRBD1,TRBJ2-3,CASSFPRTGATDTQYF,TGTGCCAGCAGCTTTCCCAGGACAGGGGCCACAGATACGCAGTATTTT
-,TRBV5-1,TRBD1,TRBJ2-2,CASSTGTGGDPTGELFF,TGCGCCAGCAGCACCGGGACAGGGGGCGACCCCACCGGGGAGCTGTTTTTT
-,TRBV4-2,-,TRBJ1-1,CASSPREGVNTEAFF,TGTGCCAGCAGCCCCCGCGAAGGGGTGAACACTGAAGCTTTCTTT
-,TRBV10-3,TRBD2,TRBJ2-1,CAISPGGDNNEQFF,TGTGCCATCAGTCCGGGGGGGGACAACAATGAGCAGTTCTTC
few,TRBV6-1,-,TRBJ1-6,CASSELVDNSPLHF,TGTGCCAGCAGTGAACTAGTTGATAATTCACCCCTCCACTTT
once,TRBV28,TRBD2,TRBJ2-2,CASSPPAGRVQTGELFF,TGTGCCAGCAGTCCCCCAGCGGGACGGGTTCAGACCGGGGAGCTGTTTTTT
-,TRBV12-5,TRBD1,TRBJ2-3,CASGLGTGNTDTQYF,TGTGCTAGTGGTCTAGGGACAGGGAACACAGATACGCAGTATTTT